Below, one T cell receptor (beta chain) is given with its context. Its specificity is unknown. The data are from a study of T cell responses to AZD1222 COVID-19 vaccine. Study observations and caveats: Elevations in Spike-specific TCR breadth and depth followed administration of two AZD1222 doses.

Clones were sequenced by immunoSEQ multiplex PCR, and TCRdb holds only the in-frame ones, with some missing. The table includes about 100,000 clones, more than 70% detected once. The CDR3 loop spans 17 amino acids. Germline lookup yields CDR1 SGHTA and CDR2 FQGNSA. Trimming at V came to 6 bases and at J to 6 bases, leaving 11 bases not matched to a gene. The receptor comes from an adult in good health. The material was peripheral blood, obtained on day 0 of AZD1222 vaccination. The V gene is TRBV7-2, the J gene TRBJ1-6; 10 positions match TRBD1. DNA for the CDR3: TGTGCCAGCAGTCAGACGGACAGGGGGTTGAGTAATTCACCCCTCCACTTT. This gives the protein CASSQTDRGLSNSPLHF.